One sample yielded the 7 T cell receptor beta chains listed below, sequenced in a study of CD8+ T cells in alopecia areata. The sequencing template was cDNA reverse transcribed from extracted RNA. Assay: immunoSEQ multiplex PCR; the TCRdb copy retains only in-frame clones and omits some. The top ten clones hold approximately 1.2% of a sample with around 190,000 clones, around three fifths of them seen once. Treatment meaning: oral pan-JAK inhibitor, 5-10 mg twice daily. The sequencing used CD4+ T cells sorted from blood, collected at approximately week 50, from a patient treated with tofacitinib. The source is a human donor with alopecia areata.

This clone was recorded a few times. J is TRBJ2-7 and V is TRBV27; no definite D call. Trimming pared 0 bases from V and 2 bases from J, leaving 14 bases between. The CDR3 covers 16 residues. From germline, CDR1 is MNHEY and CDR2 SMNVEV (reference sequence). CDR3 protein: CASSLSQTGSAYEQYF. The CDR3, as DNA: TGTGCCAGCAGTTTATCCCAAACCGGGTCAGCCTACGAGCAGTACTTC.

Here the CDR3 reads CASSDQQIRTGGQYF. In nucleotides, the CDR3 is TGTGCCAGCAGCGACCAGCAAATAAGGACTGGGGGGCAGTATTTT. The J gene is TRBJ2-3, the V gene TRBV9; D assignment may be TRBD1 or TRBD2 (5 bases each). This CDR3 spans 15 amino acids. Per the germline V gene, CDR1 is SGDLS and CDR2 is YYNGEE. The germline V and J ends were trimmed by 3 bases and 11 bases, with 22 bases remaining between them.

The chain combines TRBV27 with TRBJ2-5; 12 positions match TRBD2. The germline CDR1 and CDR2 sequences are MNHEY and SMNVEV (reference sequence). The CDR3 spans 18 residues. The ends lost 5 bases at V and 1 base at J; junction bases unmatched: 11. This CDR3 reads CASSPQTSGGPLQETQYF. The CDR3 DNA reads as TGTGCCAGCAGTCCGCAGACTAGCGGGGGCCCCCTCCAAGAGACCCAGTACTTC.

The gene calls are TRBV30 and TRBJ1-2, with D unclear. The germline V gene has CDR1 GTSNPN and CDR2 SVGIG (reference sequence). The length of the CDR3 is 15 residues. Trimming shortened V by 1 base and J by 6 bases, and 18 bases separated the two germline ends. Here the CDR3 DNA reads TGTGCCTGGAGTGGACACGAAGCACGCCACAATGGCTACACCTTC. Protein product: CAWSGHEARHNGYTF.

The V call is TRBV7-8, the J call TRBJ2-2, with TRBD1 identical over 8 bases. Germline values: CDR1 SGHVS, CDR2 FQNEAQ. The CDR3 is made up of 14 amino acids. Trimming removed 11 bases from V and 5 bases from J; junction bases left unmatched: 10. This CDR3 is CAAGGQGFTGELFF. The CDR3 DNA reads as TGTGCCGCCGGCGGACAGGGTTTTACCGGGGAGCTGTTTTTT.

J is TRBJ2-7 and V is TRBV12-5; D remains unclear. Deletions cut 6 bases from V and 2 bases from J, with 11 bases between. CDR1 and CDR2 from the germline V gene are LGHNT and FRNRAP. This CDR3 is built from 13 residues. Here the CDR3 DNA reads TGTGCTAGTGGGAATGGGATTACCTACGAGCAGTACTTC. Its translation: CASGNGITYEQYF.

The CDR3 is CASSLAGGEQFF. CDR3 nucleotides: TGTGCCAGCAGCTTGGCCGGGGGAGAGCAGTTCTTC. The V call is TRBV5-6, the J call TRBJ2-1; possibly TRBD2 for D (6 bases). Germline V gives CDR1 SGHDT, CDR2 YYEEEE. V lost 0 bases, J lost 10 bases, and 8 bases lay in between. This CDR3 comprises 12 residues.